The clone carrying this T cell receptor (beta chain) has just one count. The data were taken from a study of shared clonotypes between healthy human individuals. CDR3 length equals 16 residues. V lost 0 bases to trimming and J lost 4 bases, with 14 bases between them. The germline V gene has CDR1 SGDLS and CDR2 YYNGEE. The donors were adults (healthy and HIV-negative) with no recent acute infections or vaccinations. Generated by immunoSEQ multiplex PCR, the TCRdb table keeps only in-frame clones and is missing some. The sample carries around 600,000 clones, 97% recorded once. The TCR comes from a woman aged 25 to 39 in good health. The rearrangement joins TRBV9 to TRBJ1-5; D not certain. The sequencing sample was made of naive CD4+ T cells sorted from blood. Subset given: CD45RA+ positively selected. The CDR3 sequence is CASSVGERVLNQPQHF. The CDR3 DNA reads as TGTGCCAGCAGCGTAGGAGAGAGGGTTCTAAATCAGCCCCAGCATTTT.